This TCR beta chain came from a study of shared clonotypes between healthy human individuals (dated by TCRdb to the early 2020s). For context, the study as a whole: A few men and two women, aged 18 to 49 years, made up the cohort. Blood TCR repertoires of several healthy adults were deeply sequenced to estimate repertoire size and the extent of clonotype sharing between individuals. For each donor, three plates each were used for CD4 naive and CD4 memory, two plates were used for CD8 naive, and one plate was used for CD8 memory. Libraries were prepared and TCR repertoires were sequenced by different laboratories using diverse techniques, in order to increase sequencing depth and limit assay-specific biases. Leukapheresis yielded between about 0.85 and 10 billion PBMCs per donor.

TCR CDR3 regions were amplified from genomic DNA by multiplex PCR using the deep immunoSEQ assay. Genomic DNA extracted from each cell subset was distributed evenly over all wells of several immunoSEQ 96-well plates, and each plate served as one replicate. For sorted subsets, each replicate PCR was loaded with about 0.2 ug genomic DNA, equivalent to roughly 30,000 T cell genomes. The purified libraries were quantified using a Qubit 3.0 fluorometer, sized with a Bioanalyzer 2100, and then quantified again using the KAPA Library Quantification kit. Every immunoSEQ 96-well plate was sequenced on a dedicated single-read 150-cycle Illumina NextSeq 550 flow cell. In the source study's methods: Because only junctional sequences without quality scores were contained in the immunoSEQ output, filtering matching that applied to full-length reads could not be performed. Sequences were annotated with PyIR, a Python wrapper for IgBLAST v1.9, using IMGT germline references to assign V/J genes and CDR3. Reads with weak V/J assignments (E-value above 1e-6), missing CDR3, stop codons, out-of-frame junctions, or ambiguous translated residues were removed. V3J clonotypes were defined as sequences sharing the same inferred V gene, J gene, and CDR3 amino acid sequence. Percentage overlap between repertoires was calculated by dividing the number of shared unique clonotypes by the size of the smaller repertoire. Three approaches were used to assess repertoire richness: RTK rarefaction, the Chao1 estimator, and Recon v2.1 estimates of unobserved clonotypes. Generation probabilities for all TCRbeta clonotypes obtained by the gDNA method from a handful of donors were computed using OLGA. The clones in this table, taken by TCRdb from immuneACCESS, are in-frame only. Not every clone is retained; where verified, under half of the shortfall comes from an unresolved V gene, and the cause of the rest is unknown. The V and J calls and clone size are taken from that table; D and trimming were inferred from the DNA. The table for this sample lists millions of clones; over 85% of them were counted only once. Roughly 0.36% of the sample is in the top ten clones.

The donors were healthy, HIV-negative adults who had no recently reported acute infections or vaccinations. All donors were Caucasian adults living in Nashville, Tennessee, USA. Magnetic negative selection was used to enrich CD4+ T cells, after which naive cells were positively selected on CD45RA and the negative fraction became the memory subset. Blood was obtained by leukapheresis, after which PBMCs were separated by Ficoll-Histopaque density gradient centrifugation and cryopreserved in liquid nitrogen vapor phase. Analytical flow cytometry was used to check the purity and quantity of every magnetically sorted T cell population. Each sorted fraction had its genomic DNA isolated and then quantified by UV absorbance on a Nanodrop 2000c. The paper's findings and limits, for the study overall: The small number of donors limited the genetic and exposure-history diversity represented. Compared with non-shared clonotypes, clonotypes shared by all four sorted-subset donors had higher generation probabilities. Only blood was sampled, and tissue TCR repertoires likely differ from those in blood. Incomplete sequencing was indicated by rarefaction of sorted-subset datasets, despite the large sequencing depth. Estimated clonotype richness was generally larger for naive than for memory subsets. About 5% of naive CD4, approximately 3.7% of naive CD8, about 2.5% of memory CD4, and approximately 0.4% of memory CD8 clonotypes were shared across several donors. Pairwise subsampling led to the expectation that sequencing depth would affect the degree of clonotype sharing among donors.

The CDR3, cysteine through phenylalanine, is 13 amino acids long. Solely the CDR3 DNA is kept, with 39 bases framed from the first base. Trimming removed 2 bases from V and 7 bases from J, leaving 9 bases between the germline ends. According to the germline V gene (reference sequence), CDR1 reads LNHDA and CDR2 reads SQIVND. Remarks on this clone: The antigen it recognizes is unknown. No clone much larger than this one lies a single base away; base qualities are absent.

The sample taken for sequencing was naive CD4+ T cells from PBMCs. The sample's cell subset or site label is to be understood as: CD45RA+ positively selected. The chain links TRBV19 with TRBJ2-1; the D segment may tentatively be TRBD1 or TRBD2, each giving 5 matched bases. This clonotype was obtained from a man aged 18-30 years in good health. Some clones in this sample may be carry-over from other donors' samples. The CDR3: CASSIQGVNEQFF. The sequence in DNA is TGTGCCAGTAGTATACAGGGAGTTAATGAGCAGTTCTTC. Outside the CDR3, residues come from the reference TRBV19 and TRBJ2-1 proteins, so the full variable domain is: DGGITQSPKYLFRKEGQNVTLSCEQNLNHDAMYWYRQDPGQGLRLIYYSQIVNDFQKGDIAEGYSVSREKKESFPLTVTSAQKNPTAFYLCASSIQGVNEQFFGPGTRLTVL.